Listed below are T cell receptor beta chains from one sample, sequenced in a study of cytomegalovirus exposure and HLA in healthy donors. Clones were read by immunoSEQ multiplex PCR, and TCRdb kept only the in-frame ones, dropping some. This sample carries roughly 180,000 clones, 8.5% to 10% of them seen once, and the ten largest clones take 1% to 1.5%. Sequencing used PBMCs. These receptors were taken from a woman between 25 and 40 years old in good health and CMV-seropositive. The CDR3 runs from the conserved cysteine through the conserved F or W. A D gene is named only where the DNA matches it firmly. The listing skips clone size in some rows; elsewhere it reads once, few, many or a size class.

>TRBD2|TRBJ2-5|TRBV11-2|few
CASSSTSGPYQETQYF
TGTGCCAGCAGCTCTACTAGCGGGCCGTACCAAGAGACCCAGTACTTC
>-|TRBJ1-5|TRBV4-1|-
CASSQGDSPNQPQHF
TGCGCCAGCAGCCAAGGCGACAGTCCGAATCAGCCCCAGCATTTT
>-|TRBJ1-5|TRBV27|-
CASSLSRISGLGNQPQHF
TGTGCCAGCAGTTTATCGCGGATTTCGGGGTTAGGCAATCAGCCCCAGCATTTT
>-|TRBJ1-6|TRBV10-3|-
CAISSGYPNSPLHF
TGTGCCATCAGCTCAGGGTACCCTAATTCACCCCTCCACTTT
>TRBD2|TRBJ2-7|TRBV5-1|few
CASSLSLPGGPYEQYF
TGCGCCAGCAGCTTGTCGTTGCCGGGAGGGCCGTACGAGCAGTACTTC
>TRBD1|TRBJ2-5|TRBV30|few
CADYPTGAAGQETQYF
TGTGCCGACTACCCTACAGGGGCCGCGGGTCAAGAGACCCAGTACTTC
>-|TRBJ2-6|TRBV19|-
CASTWAISGANVLTF
TGTGCCAGTACCTGGGCGATTTCTGGGGCCAACGTCCTGACTTTC
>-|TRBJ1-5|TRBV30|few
CAWSLGGLEPQHF
TGTGCCTGGAGTCTCGGGGGGCTGGAGCCCCAGCATTTT
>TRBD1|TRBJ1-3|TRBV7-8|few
CASSSGTGFSGNTIYF
TGTGCCAGCAGCTCGGGGACAGGCTTCTCTGGAAACACCATATATTTT
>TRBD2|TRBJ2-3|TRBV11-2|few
CASSLVLGLAGGADTQYF
TGTGCCAGCAGCTTAGTATTGGGACTAGCGGGAGGGGCCGATACGCAGTATTTT
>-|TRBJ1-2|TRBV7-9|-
CASSRVGGGYTF
TGTGCCAGCAGCAGAGTGGGGGGTGGCTACACCTTC
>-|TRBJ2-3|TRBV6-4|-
CASSDSEEDTQYF
TGTGCCAGCAGTGACTCGGAGGAAGATACGCAGTATTTT
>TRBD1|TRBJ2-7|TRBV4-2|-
CASSQGTGSLYEQYF
TGTGCCAGCAGCCAGGGGACAGGTAGTCTCTACGAGCAGTACTTC
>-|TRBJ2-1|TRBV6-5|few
CASSYSQRRNEQFF
TGTGCCAGCAGTTACTCGCAGCGCCGCAATGAGCAGTTCTTC
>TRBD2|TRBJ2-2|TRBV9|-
CASRPGTSGAGELFF
TGTGCCAGCAGGCCCGGGACTAGCGGAGCCGGGGAGCTGTTTTTT
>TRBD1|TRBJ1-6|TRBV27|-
CASSFTYPGQDYNSPLHF
TGTGCCAGCAGTTTCACATACCCGGGACAGGACTATAATTCACCCCTCCACTTT
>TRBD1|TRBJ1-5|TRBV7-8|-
CASSWDRARSNQPQHF
TGTGCCAGCAGCTGGGACAGGGCCCGTAGCAATCAGCCCCAGCATTTT
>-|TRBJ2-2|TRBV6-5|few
CASSYSPGTGELFF
TGTGCCAGCAGTTACTCCCCGGGCACCGGGGAGCTGTTTTTT
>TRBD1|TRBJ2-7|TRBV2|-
CASSETGNEQYF
TGTGCCAGCAGTGAGACAGGGAACGAGCAGTACTTC
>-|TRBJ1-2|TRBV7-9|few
CASSRTGLVYTF
TGTGCCAGCAGCCGTACAGGGTTGGTCTACACCTTC
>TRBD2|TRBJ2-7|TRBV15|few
CATSREGLAGGPSYEQYF
TGTGCCACCAGCAGAGAAGGACTAGCGGGAGGGCCTTCCTACGAGCAGTACTTC
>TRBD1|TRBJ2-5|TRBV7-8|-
CASLPGQGDQETQYF
TGTGCCAGCCTGCCCGGGCAGGGGGACCAAGAGACCCAGTACTTC
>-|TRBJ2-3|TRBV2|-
CASGGSIDTQYF
TGTGCCAGCGGGGGGTCGATAGATACGCAGTATTTT
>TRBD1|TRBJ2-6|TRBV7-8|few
CAGDRVFGANVLTF
TGTGCAGGCGACAGGGTTTTTGGGGCCAACGTCCTGACTTTC
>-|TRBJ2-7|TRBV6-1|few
CASRSRQYYEQYF
TGTGCCAGCAGAAGCCGACAGTACTACGAGCAGTACTTC
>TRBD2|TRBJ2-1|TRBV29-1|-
CSVEDGWAGGLYNEQFF
TGCAGCGTTGAAGATGGGTGGGCGGGAGGACTATACAATGAGCAGTTCTTC
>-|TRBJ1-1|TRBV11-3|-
CASSLGQNTEAFF
TGTGCCAGCAGCTTAGGTCAGAACACTGAAGCTTTCTTT